Listed below are T cell receptor beta chains from one sample, sequenced in a study of T cell changes during pregnancy in multiple sclerosis. This table comes from immunoSEQ multiplex PCR, and its TCRdb copy is limited to in-frame clones, with some not included. Among about 40,000 clones listed, roughly nine tenths were seen once. The sample here was CD4+ T cells from peripheral blood mononuclear cells, taken before pregnancy. These receptors all come from a female donor with multiple sclerosis, enrolled in a pregnancy study. CDR3s include the opening cysteine and the closing phenylalanine or tryptophan. The D gene is left open where the match is weak. Size values are once, few and many counts, or a class for expanded clones, and some rows have none.

J gene: TRBJ1-1
V gene: TRBV4-1
D gene: TRBD1
clone size: NA
CDR3 DNA: TGCGCCAGCAGCCAGGGGGACAGGGTCACTGAAGCTTTCTTT
CDR3 protein: CASSQGDRVTEAFF

J gene: TRBJ2-7
V gene: TRBV7-8
D gene: TRBD2
clone size: NA
CDR3 DNA: TGTGCCAGCAGCTTAGGAGCGGGAGTCGGCGAGCAGTACTTC
CDR3 protein: CASSLGAGVGEQYF

J gene: TRBJ2-1
V gene: TRBV7-9
D gene: TRBD2
clone size: NA
CDR3 DNA: TGTGCCAGCAGCTTATTTGGCGGGAGGGCCAATGAGCAGTTCTTC
CDR3 protein: CASSLFGGRANEQFF

J gene: TRBJ1-2
V gene: TRBV7-3
D gene: NA
clone size: NA
CDR3 DNA: TGTGCCAGCAGCCCCACGGGAAGTGATGGCTACACCTTC
CDR3 protein: CASSPTGSDGYTF

J gene: TRBJ2-4
V gene: TRBV6-1
D gene: NA
clone size: NA
CDR3 DNA: TGTGCCAGCAGTGAAGTTATCGGGAACGGGTTCGGGGACATTCAGTACTTC
CDR3 protein: CASSEVIGNGFGDIQYF

J gene: TRBJ2-4
V gene: TRBV7-2
D gene: TRBD1
clone size: NA
CDR3 DNA: TGTGCCAGCAGCTTAACAGGGGGCGCGGGCAAAAACATTCAGTACTTC
CDR3 protein: CASSLTGGAGKNIQYF

J gene: TRBJ2-7
V gene: TRBV27
D gene: NA
clone size: NA
CDR3 DNA: TGTGCCAGCAGTTTATCGAGGGCGGGACGACCCTACGAGCAGTACTTC
CDR3 protein: CASSLSRAGRPYEQYF

J gene: TRBJ2-1
V gene: TRBV19
D gene: TRBD1
clone size: NA
CDR3 DNA: TGTGCCAGTAGGTTCACAGGGGGGAAAGGCTCCTACAATGAGCAGTTCTTC
CDR3 protein: CASRFTGGKGSYNEQFF

J gene: TRBJ2-7
V gene: TRBV5-6
D gene: TRBD2
clone size: NA
CDR3 DNA: TGTGCCAGCAGCCCCGTAGCGGGAGGGCCTTTGGCCTACGAGCAGTACTTC
CDR3 protein: CASSPVAGGPLAYEQYF

J gene: TRBJ1-1
V gene: TRBV28
D gene: NA
clone size: NA
CDR3 DNA: TGTGCCAGCAGTTTACTGGGCCCGAACACTGAAGCTTTCTTT
CDR3 protein: CASSLLGPNTEAFF

J gene: TRBJ2-1
V gene: TRBV6-1
D gene: TRBD2
clone size: NA
CDR3 DNA: TGTGCCAGCAGCCCGACTACTAGCGGAGAGCAGTTCTTC
CDR3 protein: CASSPTTSGEQFF

J gene: TRBJ1-2
V gene: TRBV5-1
D gene: TRBD1
clone size: NA
CDR3 DNA: TGCGCCAGCAGCTTGGCCGGGAGACAGGGGGTTCTCTATGGCTACACCTTC
CDR3 protein: CASSLAGRQGVLYGYTF

J gene: TRBJ1-2
V gene: TRBV6-5
D gene: TRBD1
clone size: NA
CDR3 DNA: TGTGCCAGCAGTCAAGACAGGGGGCTGGGCTATGGCTACACCTTC
CDR3 protein: CASSQDRGLGYGYTF

J gene: TRBJ2-7
V gene: TRBV18
D gene: NA
clone size: NA
CDR3 DNA: TGTGCCAGCTCACTCGACCGGGACTCCCTCTACGAGCAGTACTTC
CDR3 protein: CASSLDRDSLYEQYF

J gene: TRBJ2-3
V gene: TRBV28
D gene: NA
clone size: NA
CDR3 DNA: TGTGCCAGCAGCGCCCTAGGCGGGTCGAGCACAGATACGCAGTATTTT
CDR3 protein: CASSALGGSSTDTQYF

J gene: TRBJ2-1
V gene: TRBV9
D gene: TRBD1
clone size: once
CDR3 DNA: TGTGCCAGCAGCGCTACCGGGACAGGGTACAATGAGCAGTTCTTC
CDR3 protein: CASSATGTGYNEQFF

J gene: TRBJ2-5
V gene: TRBV7-7
D gene: NA
clone size: NA
CDR3 DNA: TGTGCTAGCAACTCCTTAGGAGGGTCCTTAGAGACCCAGTACTTC
CDR3 protein: CASNSLGGSLETQYF

J gene: TRBJ1-1
V gene: TRBV7-2
D gene: TRBD1
clone size: NA
CDR3 DNA: TGTGCCAGCAGCTTAACAGGGGCCACTGAAGCTTTCTTT
CDR3 protein: CASSLTGATEAFF

J gene: TRBJ2-3
V gene: TRBV28
D gene: NA
clone size: NA
CDR3 DNA: TGTGCCAGCAGCCCGTTAACTAGCACAGATACGCAGTATTTT
CDR3 protein: CASSPLTSTDTQYF

J gene: TRBJ2-3
V gene: TRBV27
D gene: TRBD1
clone size: NA
CDR3 DNA: TGTGCCAGCAGCTTCTCGGGACAGGGGGCTTCGCTGGCAATAACAGATACGCAGTATTTT
CDR3 protein: CASSFSGQGASLAITDTQYF

J gene: TRBJ1-1
V gene: TRBV6-6
D gene: NA
clone size: NA
CDR3 DNA: TGTGCCACCTATGGGAGCCGGAACACTGAAGCTTTCTTT
CDR3 protein: CATYGSRNTEAFF

J gene: TRBJ1-2
V gene: TRBV6-1
D gene: TRBD1
clone size: NA
CDR3 DNA: TGTGCCAGCTGGGATCAGGGGGGACGTAACTATGGCTACACCTTC
CDR3 protein: CASWDQGGRNYGYTF

J gene: TRBJ2-7
V gene: TRBV5-1
D gene: NA
clone size: NA
CDR3 DNA: TGCGCCAGCAGAGGCGGGCTCAATCGTGAGTACTTC
CDR3 protein: CASRGGLNREYF

J gene: TRBJ1-2
V gene: TRBV5-4
D gene: NA
clone size: NA
CDR3 DNA: TGTGCCAGCAGCTTAACAGGAAACCCTGGCTACACCTTC
CDR3 protein: CASSLTGNPGYTF

J gene: TRBJ2-1
V gene: TRBV28
D gene: TRBD2
clone size: NA
CDR3 DNA: TGTGCCAGTCGGGTGACTAGCAAAAATGAGCAGTTCTTC
CDR3 protein: CASRVTSKNEQFF

J gene: TRBJ1-4
V gene: TRBV11-3
D gene: TRBD1
clone size: NA
CDR3 DNA: TGTGCCAGCAGCTCCAGGCTCGGGACAGGGCACGAAAAACTGTTTTTT
CDR3 protein: CASSSRLGTGHEKLFF

J gene: TRBJ1-3
V gene: TRBV7-8
D gene: TRBD1
clone size: NA
CDR3 DNA: TGTGCCAGCAGCTTAGCGGTGGGACAGGGGATCACCATATATTTT
CDR3 protein: CASSLAVGQGITIYF

J gene: TRBJ1-3
V gene: TRBV4-1
D gene: NA
clone size: NA
CDR3 DNA: TGCGCCAGCAGCCAAATAGATTTGGGCTTCTCTGGAAACACCATATATTTT
CDR3 protein: CASSQIDLGFSGNTIYF

J gene: TRBJ2-7
V gene: TRBV28
D gene: NA
clone size: NA
CDR3 DNA: TGTGCCAGCAGTGTCGGTTACGAGCAGTACTTC
CDR3 protein: CASSVGYEQYF